One sample yielded the 7 T cell receptor beta chains listed below, sequenced in a study of cytomegalovirus exposure and HLA in healthy donors. Assay: immunoSEQ multiplex PCR; the TCRdb copy retains only in-frame clones and omits some. The sample carries about 160,000 clones, 70% to 90% recorded once. The sample taken for sequencing was PBMCs. The receptors shown here come from a woman aged 25 to 39 in good health and CMV-seronegative.

The chain employs TRBV4-1 and TRBJ2-2; 7 bases match TRBD2. V trimming: 3 bases; J trimming: 3 bases; junction bases outside the gene matches: 4. Germline values: CDR1 MGHRA, CDR2 YSYEKL. The CDR3 spans 15 residues. The CDR3 is CASSQGAGDTGELFF. The CDR3 DNA reads TGCGCCAGCAGCCAGGGCGCGGGAGACACCGGGGAGCTGTTTTTT.

CDR3 residues: CASAGTNLSYEQYF. The DNA of the CDR3 is TGTGCCAGCGCCGGGACTAACCTCTCCTACGAGCAGTACTTC. This sequence joins TRBV9 and TRBJ2-7; 7 bases agree with TRBD2. Germline V gene lookup returns CDR1 SGDLS and CDR2 YYNGEE. The CDR3 loop spans 14 amino acids. V shed 7 bases, J shed 0 bases, and the junction held 7 bases outside the gene matches.

The CDR3 nucleotides are TGCGCCAGCAGCCAAGATTCCGGGGCCCCTACTTTTGAGCAGTACTTC. This sequence encodes CASSQDSGAPTFEQYF. The rearrangement joins TRBV4-3 to TRBJ2-7, with D perhaps given as TRBD1 or TRBD2 (5 bases each). The ends were cut back, 0 bases at V and 7 bases at J, with 19 bases in the middle. This CDR3 is 16 amino acids long. Germline loops: CDR1 LGHNA, CDR2 YSLEER.

The CDR3 loop is CASRETSWADTQYF. The CDR3 DNA reads TGTGCCAGCAGGGAGACTAGTTGGGCAGATACGCAGTATTTT. The J gene is TRBJ2-3, the V gene TRBV27; possibly TRBD2 for D (6 bases). This CDR3 has 14 amino acids. V lost 6 bases, J lost 4 bases, and 14 bases lay in between. The germline CDR1 and CDR2 sequences are MNHEY and SMNVEV (reference sequence).

This clone was counted a single time. The rearrangement uses TRBV28 and TRBJ2-1, with 9 bases lining up with TRBD1. The CDR3 is made up of 16 amino acids. The J segment lost 4 bases and the V segment lost 5 bases, leaving 9 bases of the junction unmatched. CDR1 MDHEN and CDR2 SYDVKM come from the germline V gene. The CDR3, as DNA: TGTGCCAGCAGTGAGACCGGGACAGGGAAATACAATGAGCAGTTCTTC. As protein: CASSETGTGKYNEQFF.

The genes are TRBV11-1 and TRBJ2-1; 11 bases agree with TRBD2. V dropped 4 bases and J dropped 1; count of bases not matched to a gene: 12. This CDR3 is built from 19 residues. Germline CDR1 SGHAT, CDR2 FQDESV (reference sequence). This CDR3 reads CASSSYTSGSIFSYNEQFF. The CDR3 DNA reads TGTGCCAGCAGCTCCTACACTAGCGGGAGTATTTTTTCCTACAATGAGCAGTTCTTC.

V usage is TRBV14 and J usage is TRBJ2-1, with D uncertain. The V end was cut by 1 base, the J end by 6 bases, with 22 bases between. Germline V gene sequence: CDR1 SGHDN, CDR2 FVKESK. The CDR3 extends over 18 amino acids. This chain's CDR3 is CASSQGLAEIHPPNEQFF. As DNA, the CDR3 is TGTGCCAGCAGCCAAGGGTTGGCGGAGATACATCCTCCCAATGAGCAGTTCTTC.